The following is a T cell receptor (beta chain) sequence with its context. Its antigen is still unknown. Cells were stimulated with CMV-infected fibroblast lysates at approximately 10 ug/mL. CD40L/CD69 double-negative CD45RO-high memory CD4+ T cells were collected. Adults with HIV-1 started suppressive ART while chronically infected. CD8+ T cells were removed from PBMCs prior to stimulation. This was the immunoSEQ version 4 assay in survey mode. Using immunoSEQ multiplex PCR, the repertoire was profiled, and TCRdb retains in-frame clones only, with some absent. The sample lists some 48,000 clones; 70% to 80% were seen once. The data originate from a study of persistence of HIV-infected CD4 T cells. Broader study findings: TCR oligoclonality correlated with proviral oligoclonality in the same sorted populations. TCRbeta richness was lower in CMV- and Gag-responding cells than in anti-CD3/anti-CD28-responding cells.

The receptor comes from an adult man with HIV who was CMV-seropositive. The sample was CD4+ T cells sorted from PBMCs after roughly 17-hour stimulation, taken from a patient who received antiretroviral therapy.

The CDR3 reads CASSISQGPYEQYF. As DNA, the CDR3 is TGTGCCAGTAGTATCAGTCAGGGTCCCTACGAGCAGTACTTC. V gene TRBV19 combines with J gene TRBJ2-7; the D gene is possibly TRBD1 (5 bases). The V end lost 3 bases, the J end lost 2 bases, and 11 bases lay between the germline ends. This CDR3 contains 14 residues. From germline, CDR1 is LNHDA and CDR2 SQIVND (reference sequence).